The 15 T cell receptor beta chains given below trace back to one sample, sequenced in a study of shared clonotypes between healthy human individuals. As defined, naive CD8 cells were CD45RO-negative and positively selected for CCR7, with terminally differentiated effector memory CD45RA+ cells excluded. The table came from immunoSEQ multiplex PCR; TCRdb's copy has only in-frame clones and leaves some out. The repertoire holds 550,000 to 750,000 clones, with about 90% as singletons. The sequencing input was naive CD8+ T cells sorted from blood. The receptor source for this set is a man younger than 40 in good health.

The chain joins TRBV4-1 to TRBJ2-2; 8 bases match TRBD1. Germline V CDR1 and CDR2: MGHRA, YSYEKL. The ends lost 1 base at V and 1 base at J; junction bases unmatched: 5. The CDR3 extends over 17 amino acids. This chain's CDR3 is CASSQVPGTGNTGELFF. In DNA form, the CDR3 reads TGCGCCAGCAGCCAAGTTCCAGGGACAGGGAACACCGGGGAGCTGTTTTTT.

The gene calls are TRBV29-1 and TRBJ2-2; D remains unclear. Germline CDR1 and CDR2: SQVTM and ANQGSEA. This CDR3 is built from 13 residues. V was cut by 7 bases and J by 1 base, with 10 bases left in between. CDR3 loop: CSAVLENTGELFF. DNA for the CDR3: TGCAGCGCCGTGCTGGAGAACACCGGGGAGCTGTTTTTT.

The chain combines TRBV30 with TRBJ2-3, with TRBD2 matching 12 bases. The germline CDR1 and CDR2 sequences are GTSNPN and SVGIG (reference sequence). Trimming took 5 bases from V and 4 from J; bases not matched to a gene: 10. The CDR3 covers 16 residues. The CDR3, as DNA: TGTGCCTGGGCTTGTAGACTAGCGGGAGCCCCAGATACGCAGTATTTT. It encodes CAWACRLAGAPDTQYF.

The genes are TRBV6-6 and TRBJ2-1; D remains ambiguous. Trimming took 2 bases from V and 8 from J, leaving 10 bases between them. Germline lookup yields CDR1 MNHNY and CDR2 SVGAGI (reference sequence). The CDR3 spans 13 residues. DNA of the CDR3: TGTGCCAGCAGTTACCCCGCCGGTGATGAGCAGTTCTTC. Encoded protein: CASSYPAGDEQFF.

The V call is TRBV2, the J call TRBJ2-7; the match to TRBD2 covers 9 bases. Trimming removed 3 bases from V and 3 bases from J; junction bases left unmatched: 6. Germline V gene sequence: CDR1 SNHLY, CDR2 FYNNEI. The CDR3 length is 15 residues. CDR3 in amino acids: CASSEGSGGLYEQYF. As DNA, the CDR3 is TGTGCCAGCAGTGAGGGTAGCGGGGGCCTCTACGAGCAGTACTTC. Variable domain in full (rest from reference TRBV2 and TRBJ2-7): EPEVTQTPSHQVTQMGQEVILRCVPISNHLYFYWYRQILGQKVEFLVSFYNNEISEKSEIFDDQFSVERPDGSNFTLKIRSTKLEDSAMYFCASSEGSGGLYEQYFGPGTRLTVT.

The chain is built from TRBV6-5 and TRBJ2-7, with D possibly called TRBD1 or TRBD2 (5 bases each). CDR3 length equals 14 residues. Trimming cost V 0 bases and J 6 bases, with 12 bases left between them. The germline CDR1 and CDR2 sequences are MNHEY and SVGAGI. The CDR3 sequence is CASSYSGTGLEQYF. CDR3 DNA: TGTGCCAGCAGTTACTCTGGGACGGGTCTCGAGCAGTACTTC.

The chain uses TRBV19 and TRBJ2-7; the D call may be TRBD1 or TRBD2 (5 bases each). The CDR3 consists of 13 residues. In germline, CDR1 is LNHDA, CDR2 SQIVND (reference sequence). Trimming took off 5 bases at V and 7 bases at J, with 15 bases between the two ends. CDR3 residues: CASSPGTHTEQYF. CDR3 DNA: TGTGCCAGTAGTCCCGGGACCCATACGGAGCAGTACTTC.

The V and J genes are TRBV7-2 and TRBJ2-7, with a possible D match to TRBD2 (5 bases). V was shortened by 4 bases and J by 7 bases, with 17 bases between the two germline ends. The CDR3 totals 14 residues. Germline CDR1 is SGHTA and CDR2 is FQGNSA. As DNA, the CDR3 is TGTGCCAGCAGCTCTTGGGAGCCCCCTTTAGAGCAGTACTTC. This codes for CASSSWEPPLEQYF.

The gene calls are TRBV19 and TRBJ1-1; D uncertain. V was clipped by 3 bases and J by 7 bases, with 9 bases between them. Germline loops: CDR1 LNHDA, CDR2 SQIVND (reference sequence). The CDR3 covers 12 residues. In nucleotides, the CDR3 is TGTGCCAGTAGTATCTCCAGGATTGAAGCTTTCTTT. Translated, it gives CASSISRIEAFF.

This clone occurred a few times. The chain couples TRBV7-9 to TRBJ1-5, with D hard to call. Germline-derived CDR1 and CDR2 are SEHNR and FQNEAQ (reference sequence). Trimming stripped 5 bases from V and 0 bases from J, with 11 bases between. CDR3 length: 15 residues. The chain's CDR3 is CASSPDVISNQPQHF. CDR3 in DNA: TGTGCCAGCAGCCCTGACGTGATTAGCAATCAGCCCCAGCATTTT.

The chain carries TRBV7-2 and TRBJ2-7; 13 bases fit TRBD2. The ends lost 0 bases at V and 3 bases at J; junction bases unmatched: 11. CDR3 size: 19 residues. Germline CDR1 and CDR2: SGHTA and FQGNSA. Here the CDR3 DNA reads TGTGCCAGCAGCTTAGCCGGGACTAGCGGGGTACCCCCTGGCTACGAGCAGTACTTC. Translation: CASSLAGTSGVPPGYEQYF.

This chain joins TRBV29-1 and TRBJ2-5; 8 nucleotides line up with TRBD2. The CDR3 extends over 14 amino acids. From germline, CDR1 is SQVTM and CDR2 ANQGSEA. Trimming took 3 bases from V and 2 from J; bases not matched to a gene: 5. CDR3 region: CSVEGASGQETQYF. CDR3 sequence (DNA): TGCAGCGTTGAGGGGGCTAGCGGGCAAGAGACCCAGTACTTC.

The chain recombines TRBV18 with TRBJ1-2; no definite D call. Per the germline V gene, CDR1 is KGHSH and CDR2 is LQKENI. The CDR3 spans 14 residues. Deletions cut 2 bases from V and 4 bases from J, with 11 bases between. The CDR3 DNA follows: TGTGCCAGCTCACCATTTGAGGATCTCTATGGCTACACCTTC. It yields the protein CASSPFEDLYGYTF.

The chain joins TRBV11-2 to TRBJ2-3, with TRBD2 matching over 12 bases. Trimming at V came to 1 base and at J to 3 bases, leaving 5 bases not matched to a gene. The CDR3 sequence is 17 residues long. Germline CDR1 reads SGHAT; CDR2 reads FQNNGV. The DNA of the CDR3 is TGTGCCAGCAGCTTAGTGTCGACTAGCGGGAGAACAGATACGCAGTATTTT. Translating it yields CASSLVSTSGRTDTQYF.

This chain joins TRBV2 and TRBJ1-2; 7 bases are a match to TRBD1. V lost 9 bases to trimming and J lost 2 bases; unmatched junction nucleotides: 6. Germline lookup yields CDR1 SNHLY and CDR2 FYNNEI. The CDR3 is 13 residues long. As DNA, the CDR3 is TGTGCCAGTACTAAGACAGGGAACTATGGCTACACCTTC. Encoded protein: CASTKTGNYGYTF.